A selection of T cell receptor beta chains follows, all from one sample in a study of tumor T cells in aggressive B-cell lymphoma. Only in-frame clones appear in the TCRdb table, and some are missing; sequencing was by immunoSEQ multiplex PCR. The profile covers roughly 3,300 clones, with 94% appearing a single time and 2.1% taken by the ten largest. Sequenced sample: tumor tissue. All receptors come from an adult with diffuse large B cell lymphoma. The CDR3 runs from the conserved cysteine through the conserved F or W. Fields, in order: J gene, clone size, D gene, V gene, CDR3 protein, CDR3 DNA. D genes are given only for firm matches. Size tells how often a clone was seen (once, few, many) or the class of an expanded clone, and some rows leave it out.

j_call: TRBJ1-3
clone_size: once
d_call: -
v_call: TRBV5-1
cdr3_aa: CASSLGGGSGNTIYF
cdr3_nt: TGCGCCAGCAGCTTGGGAGGGGGCTCTGGAAACACCATATATTTT

j_call: TRBJ1-5
clone_size: -
d_call: -
v_call: TRBV4-1
cdr3_aa: CASSQDPGRIDQPQHF
cdr3_nt: TGCGCCAGCAGCCAGGATCCAGGGCGGATTGATCAGCCCCAGCATTTT

j_call: TRBJ1-5
clone_size: -
d_call: TRBD1
v_call: TRBV6-1
cdr3_aa: CANSEKTGGWNQPQHF
cdr3_nt: TGTGCCAACAGTGAGAAGACAGGGGGCTGGAATCAGCCCCAGCATTTT

j_call: TRBJ2-7
clone_size: -
d_call: -
v_call: TRBV7-2
cdr3_aa: CASSYSPYEQYF
cdr3_nt: TGTGCCAGCAGCTACAGCCCCTACGAGCAGTACTTC

j_call: TRBJ2-1
clone_size: -
d_call: -
v_call: TRBV18
cdr3_aa: CASSLSTGNEQFF
cdr3_nt: TGTGCCAGCTCGCTCTCGACAGGCAATGAGCAGTTCTTC

j_call: TRBJ2-1
clone_size: -
d_call: TRBD2
v_call: TRBV27
cdr3_aa: CASSPRTSGSSRHEQFF
cdr3_nt: TGTGCCAGCAGTCCTCGGACTAGCGGGTCCTCTAGACATGAGCAGTTCTTC

j_call: TRBJ1-2
clone_size: -
d_call: TRBD1
v_call: TRBV28
cdr3_aa: CASSPPGQGRFGRGTNYGYTF
cdr3_nt: TGTGCCAGCAGTCCCCCGGGACAGGGGAGGTTCGGGAGGGGAACTAACTATGGCTACACCTTC

j_call: TRBJ1-2
clone_size: -
d_call: -
v_call: TRBV2
cdr3_aa: CASSPPQYGYTF
cdr3_nt: TGTGCCAGCAGTCCCCCTCAGTATGGCTACACCTTC

j_call: TRBJ1-6
clone_size: -
d_call: -
v_call: TRBV6-1
cdr3_aa: CASSDVSISPLHF
cdr3_nt: TGTGCCAGCAGTGACGTGAGCATTTCACCCCTCCACTTT

j_call: TRBJ1-2
clone_size: -
d_call: -
v_call: TRBV5-1
cdr3_aa: CASSLERTGMGGGYTF
cdr3_nt: TGCGCCAGCAGCTTGGAACGAACAGGGATGGGTGGTGGCTACACCTTC

j_call: TRBJ2-1
clone_size: -
d_call: -
v_call: TRBV5-1
cdr3_aa: CASSLLEGIGSYNEQFF
cdr3_nt: TGCGCCAGCAGCCTTCTGGAGGGGATCGGCTCCTACAATGAGCAGTTCTTC

j_call: TRBJ2-5
clone_size: -
d_call: -
v_call: TRBV5-4
cdr3_aa: CASSIAGRETQYF
cdr3_nt: TGTGCCAGCAGCATTGCGGGACGGGAGACCCAGTACTTC

j_call: TRBJ1-2
clone_size: -
d_call: -
v_call: TRBV28
cdr3_aa: CASRTGGAYGYTF
cdr3_nt: TGTGCCAGCAGAACAGGAGGGGCCTATGGCTACACCTTC

j_call: TRBJ2-7
clone_size: -
d_call: -
v_call: TRBV18
cdr3_aa: CASSPPEAYEQYF
cdr3_nt: TGTGCCAGCTCACCACCGGAGGCCTACGAGCAGTACTTC

j_call: TRBJ1-2
clone_size: -
d_call: -
v_call: TRBV2
cdr3_aa: CASSEPANYGYTF
cdr3_nt: TGTGCCAGCAGTGAACCAGCTAACTATGGCTACACCTTC

j_call: TRBJ1-3
clone_size: -
d_call: -
v_call: TRBV13
cdr3_aa: CASSLRGYGNTIYF
cdr3_nt: TGTGCCAGCAGCTTAAGAGGGTACGGAAACACCATATATTTT

j_call: TRBJ2-3
clone_size: -
d_call: -
v_call: TRBV5-8
cdr3_aa: CASSLWGRPDTQYF
cdr3_nt: TGTGCCAGCAGCTTGTGGGGGCGCCCAGATACGCAGTATTTT